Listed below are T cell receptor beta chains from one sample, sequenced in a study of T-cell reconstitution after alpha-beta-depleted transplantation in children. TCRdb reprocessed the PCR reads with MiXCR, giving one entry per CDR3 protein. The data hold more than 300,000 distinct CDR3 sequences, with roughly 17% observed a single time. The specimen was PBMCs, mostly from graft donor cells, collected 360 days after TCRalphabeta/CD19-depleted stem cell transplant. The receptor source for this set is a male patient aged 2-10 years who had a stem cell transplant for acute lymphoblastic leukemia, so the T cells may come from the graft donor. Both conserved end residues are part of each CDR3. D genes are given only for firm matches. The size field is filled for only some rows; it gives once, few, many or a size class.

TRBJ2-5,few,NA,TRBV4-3,TGCGCCAGCAGCCAAGATTGGGAGGGGGGCCCTTACCAAGAGACCCAGTACTTC,CASSQDWEGGPYQETQYF
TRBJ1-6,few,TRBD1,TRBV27,TGTGCCAGCAGCCACAGGGGATCGAATTCACCCCTCCACTTT,CASSHRGSNSPLHF
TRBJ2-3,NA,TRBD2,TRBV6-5,TGTGCCAGCAGTTTGCTTAGCGGGAGGGCCTATGGAGATACGCAGTATTTT,CASSLLSGRAYGDTQYF
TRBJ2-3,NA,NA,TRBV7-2,TGTGCCAGCCTCGAAGTAGATACGCAGTATTTT,CASLEVDTQYF
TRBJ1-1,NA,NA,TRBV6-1,TGTGCCAGCTCGACAGCGTCCACTGAAGCTTTCTTT,CASSTASTEAFF
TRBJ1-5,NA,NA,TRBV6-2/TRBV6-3,TGTGCCAGCAGTCAGGTACCTAGCAATCAGCCCCAGCATTTT,CASSQVPSNQPQHF
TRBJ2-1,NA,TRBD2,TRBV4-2,TGTGCCAGCAGCCAAGAGGAGGCTAGCGGAGCCTACAATGAGCAGTTCTTC,CASSQEEASGAYNEQFF
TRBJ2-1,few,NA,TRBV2,TGTGCCAGCAACGGAGGGGCTCAGGGCAATGAGCAGTTCTTC,CASNGGAQGNEQFF
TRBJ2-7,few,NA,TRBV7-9,TGTGCCAGCAGCCAAAGCGGCAGGGACCACTACGAGCAGTACTTC,CASSQSGRDHYEQYF
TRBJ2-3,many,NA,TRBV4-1,TGCGCCAGCAGCCAAGATGAACAGTGGGGTACGCAGTATTTT,CASSQDEQWGTQYF
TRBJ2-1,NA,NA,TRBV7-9,TGTGCCAGCAGATCACCTTGGGGCTCCGATGAGCAGTTCTTC,CASRSPWGSDEQFF
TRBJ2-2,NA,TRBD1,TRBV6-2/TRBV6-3,TGTGCCAGCAGCAAGACAGGGGGGAGCACCGGGGAGCTGTTTTTT,CASSKTGGSTGELFF